This T cell receptor (beta chain) is from a study of blood T cells in healthy people across ages. Notes on the study in general: It was found that TCR beta diversity correlated strongly with the percentage of naive T cells.

This clonotype was counted only a few times. Its antigen is unidentified. Together with a sample-barcoded 5' primer, a J-beta primer mix was included in a second PCR lasting roughly 6 to 12 cycles. The study obtained at least 3 million CDR3-containing paired-end reads from every sample. TCRdb reprocessed the 5' RACE reads via MiXCR and lists one record per CDR3 protein. In the table there are about 1.7 million distinct CDR3 sequences, about 30% of which are singletons. Trimming took off 3 bases at V and 0 bases at J, with 9 bases between the two ends. The CDR3 has 16 residues. CDR1 is MGHDK and CDR2 is SYGVNS in the germline V gene.

The specimen was blood. This receptor was taken from a woman under 40 in good health. This rearrangement joins TRBV25-1 to TRBJ2-6; D is uncertain. In nucleotides, the CDR3 is TGTGCCAGCAGTGATCCCCGGAGCTCTGGGGCCAACGTCCTGACTTTC. Protein: CASSDPRSSGANVLTF.